This T cell receptor (beta chain) derives from a study of cytomegalovirus exposure and HLA in healthy donors (dated by TCRdb to about 2017). About the full investigation: According to an earlier analysis of 450 to 650 of the donors, roughly 180 million T cells yielded 117 million unique TCR beta sequences and less than 300 Gb of sequence data. An early release covering approximately 600 HLA-typed donors comprised approximately 300 gigabases of sequencing data and roughly 86 million unique TCR sequences. The genetic ancestry cluster associated with self-reported Caucasian donors included about 81% of the 300 to 450 genotyped donors. The study aimed to test whether signatures of past pathogen exposure could be identified by cataloging public T cell receptors. The study profiled the T cell repertoires of around 700 subjects by immunosequencing and related them to cytomegalovirus serostatus. Besides the first cohort of more than 650 subjects, a separate validation cohort made up of roughly 130 different subjects was used. The study combined high-throughput TCR immunosequencing, statistical association of individual TCRs with disease status, and machine learning to predict cytomegalovirus infection status. To study patterns of TCR occurrence, a later analysis re-analyzed previously published TCR beta repertoires from several hundred donors and added high-resolution HLA genotyping. In the later analysis, no new phenotypic data were used to find candidate immune exposures; instead, reliance was placed on TCR beta sequences and their occurrence across donors. In an earlier analysis of over 550 of the donors, high-throughput TCR beta sequencing was used to judge whether each TCR beta V gene segment behaved as functional or pseudogenic. Donor age, sex, ethnicity and CMV serostatus were compiled alongside the repertoire data. A later genetic analysis took genome-wide SNP genotypes for about three fifths of the 666 donors and used that subset as a discovery cohort. Every repertoire in the discovery cohort had been generated on one and the same sequencing platform. HLA typing included class I and class II loci at four-digit resolution. Typing coverage varied by locus: about 620-640 donors for A, B, C, DRB1 and DQB1; roughly 560 for DQA1; more than 600 for DPA1; approximately 450 for DPB1. Several DR-DQ haplotypes were treated as single units for association and clustering because of strong linkage in the cohort. Among almost 400 genotyped donors of the cohort, an average of around 240,000 unique TCR beta nucleotide sequences were sequenced per donor, roughly 20% of them non-productive.

The V and J ends are trimmed by 1 base and 1 base, leaving 8 bases between them. The CDR3 runs 14 residues from the cysteine to the phenylalanine. Solely the CDR3 DNA is kept, with 42 bases framed from the first base. For CDR1 and CDR2, the germline V gene lists SGHDN and FVKESK. Regarding this clone: The antigen it binds to is not known. The record has no base qualities; no much larger clone is one base away.

The library was produced with the immunoSEQ multiplex PCR assay. A mixture of 60 forward primers for TCR Vbeta segments and 13 reverse primers for TCR Jbeta segments was used in the multiplex PCR. The CDR3 region of rearranged TCR beta genes was amplified from genomic DNA by a multiplex PCR assay. Amplified TCR beta libraries were sequenced as 87-base-pair reads on the Illumina HiSeq System. For the original study's pipeline: A later analysis tallied roughly 76 million unique TCR beta chains across the 550 to 850 repertoires, and approximately 9.9 million of those chains were shared by two or more donors. Raw reads were error-corrected and collapsed into unique sequences with a nearest-neighbor algorithm that merged closely related sequences to remove PCR and sequencing errors. V, D and J gene segments were assigned by aligning CDR3 sequences to IMGT reference sequences. For a sequence to be retained, a match of at least six nucleotides to both a V gene segment and a J gene segment was required. Rearrangements were called productive when the CDR3 lacked stop codons and stayed in frame with V and J; all others were non-productive. Following IMGT convention, CDR3 was defined as the stretch from the second conserved V-encoded cysteine up to the conserved J-encoded phenylalanine. The earlier analysis of about 610 of the donors excluded sequences that lacked an unambiguous match to a single V gene segment. In an earlier analysis of some 590 of the donors, V segments were called functional above 56.7% productive rearrangements and were called segregating when the between-donor standard deviation exceeded 5%. A statistical classification framework was built to diagnose cytomegalovirus status from the catalog of TCR beta chain sequences. V and J gene assignment, in a later analysis, came from comparing TCR nucleotide sequences with IMGT/GENE-DB human TR gene sequences. A later analysis assigned CDR3 sequences and most-parsimonious VDJ recombination scenarios with the TCRdist pipeline. A later analysis defined each TCR beta chain by its CDR3 amino acid sequence plus V-gene family, and excluded reads lacking a unique V-gene family. As a way to deal with suspected cross-contamination and a sequencing artifact, a later analysis dropped 640 or so nucleotide sequences that were highly shared and had low generation probability. For each public chain, a later analysis derived a clonal expansion index from normalized ranks of inferred template counts within each repertoire. Generation probabilities in a later analysis came from a VDJ recombination model fitted to out-of-frame rearrangements, and those results were checked against IGoR. In a later analysis, TCR-TCR, TCR-HLA and TCR-CMV co-occurrence was scored with hypergeometric tests, and a repertoire-size bias correction was applied to TCR pairs. In a later analysis, false discovery rates were estimated by permuting HLA or CMV assignments 20 times. In a later analysis, co-occurring TCRs were grouped with DBSCAN, and TCRdist sequence similarity was added when clustering was performed within HLA-allele-positive subsets. Repertoires with fewer than 30,000 or more than 120,000 public chains were left out of co-occurrence clustering, as were about 5 repertoires with anomalous nucleotide sharing. The immuneACCESS repertoire file appears here via TCRdb, limited to in-frame rearrangements. These files lack a portion of the clones; in checked studies, under half of the deficit traces to unresolved V genes, and the cause of the others is not known. For V, J and clone size, that table is used; D and trimming come from the DNA. Here the sample has 160,000 or so clones; approximately 80% occur a single time. The ten largest clonotypes hold less than 2% of the sample.

The cohort consisted of 666 healthy bone marrow donors. All cohort members were sampled while nominally healthy, although unrecorded immune exposures were likely present. The donor tested CMV seronegative and was one of the 352 seronegative cohort members. Every donor gave a peripheral blood sample, and the peripheral blood mononuclear cells from that sample were used for TCR beta sequencing. Genomic DNA extraction from the blood cell samples was performed with the Qiagen DNeasy Blood Extraction Kit. Overall results and qualifications from the work: A later analysis found that TCR association rates varied across HLA loci, with DRB1 alleles showing the most associated TCRs and HLA-C alleles the fewest. CMV serostatus was the only immune exposure information available for the cohort. When HLA alleles, especially DR and DQ, strongly co-occurred, attributing TCR associations to individual alleles was difficult. In an earlier analysis of 450 to 750 of the donors, most TCR beta V segments appeared in productive rearrangements about 87% or about 30% of the time, broadly matching IMGT annotations. Because HLA typing was missing for some donors at each locus, association tests included only the typed subset. Compared with equally common non-associated chains, HLA-associated TCR beta chains in a later analysis were more clonally expanded and had lower generation probabilities. Roughly uniform sequencing depth across donors was assumed in presence/absence analyses, although this assumption may not hold. In the study, about 150 TCR beta chains were listed as associated with cytomegalovirus. In this cohort, only TCR beta chains were sequenced, and detectable features were limited by the absence of alpha or paired-chain data. According to a later genetic analysis, donors in an Asian-associated ancestry cluster had fewer N-insertions in productive TCRs than the roughly 700-donor mean. According to a later analysis, most CMV-associated TCR beta chains appeared to be HLA-restricted, and the HLA associations seemed to be driven largely by CMV exposure. Most TCR sequences were observed very rarely across donors, whereas some public TCRs were present in many individuals. In a later analysis, several top co-occurrence clusters were reported to appear linked to parvovirus B19, influenza, CMV and Epstein-Barr virus. A cluster of highly shared sequence variants was judged likely to represent a technical artifact of the sequencing pipeline. Because the 87-base-pair reads could not distinguish some IMGT-functional V segments, including TRBV6-2 and TRBV6-3, those segments were excluded. Correlated functional status among segregating V segments might reflect linkage disequilibrium, but an unknown experimental factor could not be ruled out. V-gene and J-gene trimming of TCR beta chains was associated with a missense DCLRE1C variant in a later genetic analysis, and the association was replicated in an independent cohort. It was suggested by the authors that the approach could potentially be generalized to other disease states and immunological phenotypes. A later analysis associated 17,000 or so TCR beta sequences with specific HLA alleles at a false discovery rate of 0.05. In vitro tests confirmed that a few of the cytomegalovirus-associated TCR beta chains recognize cytomegalovirus antigens. Because counts were too low, 15 to 20 rarely observed V segments, including chromosome 9 orphons, were left out of the earlier analysis of several hundred of the donors. The classifier was reported to diagnose cytomegalovirus status with high specificity and sensitivity in both the original and validation cohorts. A further reported finding was that TCR beta sequences accurately predicted the HLA-A and HLA-B alleles for most subjects in the first cohort.

The TCR sequence derives from a woman younger than 35 in good health and CMV-seronegative. This chain is built from TRBV14 and TRBJ2-7, with the D gene call left open. The specimen sequenced was PBMCs. The DNA sequence is given as TGTGCCAGCAGCCAAGGGGCCACATCCTACGAGCAGTACTTC. Its coded protein is CASSQGATSYEQYF.